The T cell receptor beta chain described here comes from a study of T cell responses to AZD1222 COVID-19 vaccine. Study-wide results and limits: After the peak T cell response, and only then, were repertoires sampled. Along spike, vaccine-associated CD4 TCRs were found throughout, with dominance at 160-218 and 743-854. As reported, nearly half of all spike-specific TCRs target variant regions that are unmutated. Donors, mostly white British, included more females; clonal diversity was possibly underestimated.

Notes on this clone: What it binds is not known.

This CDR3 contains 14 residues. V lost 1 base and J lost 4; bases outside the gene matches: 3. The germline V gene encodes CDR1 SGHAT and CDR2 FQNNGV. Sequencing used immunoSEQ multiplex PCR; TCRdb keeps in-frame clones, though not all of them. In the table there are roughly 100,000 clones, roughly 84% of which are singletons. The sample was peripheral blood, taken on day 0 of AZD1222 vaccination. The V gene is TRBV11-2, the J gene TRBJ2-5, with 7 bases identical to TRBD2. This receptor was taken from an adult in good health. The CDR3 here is CASSLVSSGETQYF. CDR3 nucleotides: TGTGCCAGCAGCTTAGTCTCTAGCGGAGAGACCCAGTACTTC.